Sequencing of this TCR beta chain was carried out in a study of blood T cell repertoires in COVID-19 (dated by TCRdb to the early 2020s). A note on the overall study: Collaborator samples came from the United States, Italy and Spain and covered acute and convalescent phases of COVID-19. The material from the prospective study consisted of cDNA or gDNA derived from T cells, B-cell-depleted T cells, or PBMCs. The dataset comprised deeply sampled blood TCRbeta repertoires from subjects exposed to, actively infected with, or recovered from COVID-19. The repertoires were made available in a free public database intended to serve as a resource for research on the immune response to SARS-CoV-2. Samples came from the ongoing ImmuneRACE study (first 160 participants) plus 1,254 subjects from 6 global collaborators. The sample metadata nearly always contained a de-identified subject ID, COVID-19 status, age in years and sex. Where HLA class I and class II types were available, the types were taken from metadata supplied by the sample provider, not from assay-based typing. Overall study results and their limits: How much clinical and demographic metadata was included differed by source and by participant, and the metadata was provided uncurated.

Trimmed from V: 3 bases; trimmed from J: 0 bases; junction bases lacking a gene match: 3. The germline V gene provides CDR1 KGHDR and CDR2 SFDVKD. Taken from cysteine to phenylalanine, the CDR3 has 15 residues. Only the CDR3 portion is preserved as DNA: 45 bases, with reading frame beginning at the first base. TCRbeta CDR3 regions were amplified from genomic DNA using the immunoSEQ Assay, a bias-controlled multiplex PCR. Regarding the original processing steps: The number of nucleated cells in each sample was estimated by amplification of reference gene primers within the assay. Sequence reads were collapsed and filtered to measure the absolute abundance of every unique TCRbeta CDR3 rearrangement. For each sample, productive Simpson clonality was calculated as the square root of Simpson's diversity index across productive rearrangements. In TCRdb, the immuneACCESS table is reduced to in-frame sequences with V and J assigned. These tables do not hold every clone; where another copy was compared, an unresolved V gene accounts for under half, and the others remain unexplained. The DNA was the basis for D and trimming; V, J and clone size are from that table. The sample table contains approximately 26,000 clones; only one count was recorded for about 75% of them. The top ten hold approximately 16% of the sample.

Whole blood was collected in K2EDTA tubes by collaborating institutions according to the institutions' own protocols. Collaborator samples were shipped for TCRbeta analysis as frozen whole blood, isolated PBMCs, or DNA extracted from either sample type. A word on this clone: Its antigen is unknown. No base quality values were provided; no much bigger clone lies one nucleotide off.

Material for sequencing was peripheral blood. This sequence originates from a man older than 75 with active or convalescent COVID-19. The V and J genes are TRBV24-1 and TRBJ2-7; TRBD1 agrees with 8 junctional bases. The CDR3 in this case is CATSDPTGVSYEQYF. The bases read TGTGCCACCAGTGATCCGACAGGGGTCTCCTACGAGCAGTACTTC.